This entry features one T cell receptor (beta chain) sequence. The data were obtained in a study of T cell repertoires in cytomegalovirus infection. Study-level background: Indicated by public TCR beta signatures were CMV infection and matching HLA type.

TCRdb analysed the reads with MiXCR anew, one entry per CDR3 protein. The sample has around 200,000 distinct CDR3 sequences, about a sixth seen once; the top ten hold 25%. V shed 8 bases and J shed 5 bases, with 10 bases lying between them. This CDR3 is built from 11 residues. The J gene is TRBJ2-7, the V gene TRBV12-3 or TRBV12-4, with D possibly matching TRBD1 (5 bases). This TCR derives from a human donor in good health (CMV status not recorded). Some clones in this sample may be carry-over from other donors' samples. Sequencing was done on a sample of CD8+ T cells from PBMCs. CDR3 sequence: CASGSGNEQYF. DNA of the CDR3: TGTGCCAGCGGCTCAGGGAACGAGCAGTACTTC.